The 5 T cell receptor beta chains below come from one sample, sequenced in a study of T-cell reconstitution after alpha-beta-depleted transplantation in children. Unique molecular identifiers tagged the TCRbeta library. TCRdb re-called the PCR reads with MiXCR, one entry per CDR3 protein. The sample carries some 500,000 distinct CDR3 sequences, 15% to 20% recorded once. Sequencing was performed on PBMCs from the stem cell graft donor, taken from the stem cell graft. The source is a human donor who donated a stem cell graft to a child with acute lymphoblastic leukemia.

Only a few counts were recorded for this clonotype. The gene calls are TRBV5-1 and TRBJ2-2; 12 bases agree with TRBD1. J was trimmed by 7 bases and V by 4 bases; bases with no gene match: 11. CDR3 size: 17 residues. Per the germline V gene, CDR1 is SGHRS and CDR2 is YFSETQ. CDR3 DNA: TGCGCCAGCAGCCGGAGCCAGGGACAGGGGGCCGGCGGGGAGCTGTTTTTT. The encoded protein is CASSRSQGQGAGGELFF.

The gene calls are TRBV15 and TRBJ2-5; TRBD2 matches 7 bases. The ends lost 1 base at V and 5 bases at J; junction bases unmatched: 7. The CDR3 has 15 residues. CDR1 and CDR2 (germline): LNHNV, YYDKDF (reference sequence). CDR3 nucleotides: TGTGCCACCAGCAGAGGAGGGGCGGGGGTCGAGACCCAGTACTTC. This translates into CATSRGGAGVETQYF.

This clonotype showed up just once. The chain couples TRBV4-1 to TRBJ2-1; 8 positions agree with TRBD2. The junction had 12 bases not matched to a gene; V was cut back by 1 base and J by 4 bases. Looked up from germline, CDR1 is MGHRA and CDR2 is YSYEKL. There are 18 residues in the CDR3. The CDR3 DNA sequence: TGCGCCAGCAGCCAAGGAGGTTTAGCGGGACCGTCATACAATGAGCAGTTCTTC. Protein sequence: CASSQGGLAGPSYNEQFF.

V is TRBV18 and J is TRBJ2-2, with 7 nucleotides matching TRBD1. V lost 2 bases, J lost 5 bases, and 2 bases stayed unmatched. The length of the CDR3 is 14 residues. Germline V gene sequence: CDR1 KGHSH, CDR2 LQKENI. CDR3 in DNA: TGTGCCAGCTCACCAAGACAGGGAACCGGGGAGCTGTTTTTT. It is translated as CASSPRQGTGELFF.

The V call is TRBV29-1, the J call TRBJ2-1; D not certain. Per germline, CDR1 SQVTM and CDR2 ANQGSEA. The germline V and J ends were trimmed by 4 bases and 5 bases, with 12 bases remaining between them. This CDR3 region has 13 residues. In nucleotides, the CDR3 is TGCAGCGTTGGAAGCCGGCAGCACAATGAGCAGTTCTTC. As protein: CSVGSRQHNEQFF.